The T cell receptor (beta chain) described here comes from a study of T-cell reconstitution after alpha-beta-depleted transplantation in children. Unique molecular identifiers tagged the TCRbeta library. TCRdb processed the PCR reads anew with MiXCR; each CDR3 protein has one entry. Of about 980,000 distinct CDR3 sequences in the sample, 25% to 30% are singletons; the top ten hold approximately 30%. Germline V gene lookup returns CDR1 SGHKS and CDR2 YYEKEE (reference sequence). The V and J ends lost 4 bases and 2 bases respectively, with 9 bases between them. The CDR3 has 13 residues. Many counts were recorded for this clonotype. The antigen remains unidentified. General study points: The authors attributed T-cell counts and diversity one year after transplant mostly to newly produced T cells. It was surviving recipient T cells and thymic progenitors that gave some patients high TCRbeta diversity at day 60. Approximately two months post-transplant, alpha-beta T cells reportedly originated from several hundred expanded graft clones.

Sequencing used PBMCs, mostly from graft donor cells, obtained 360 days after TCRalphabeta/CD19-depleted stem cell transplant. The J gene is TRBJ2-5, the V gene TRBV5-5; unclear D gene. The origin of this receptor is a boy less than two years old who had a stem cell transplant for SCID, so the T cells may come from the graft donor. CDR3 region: CASSQEKQETQYF. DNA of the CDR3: TGTGCCAGCAGCCAGGAAAAACAAGAGACCCAGTACTTC.